The 28 T cell receptor beta chains in this list originate from one sample, sequenced in a study of T-cell reconstitution after alpha-beta-depleted transplantation in children. Unique molecular identifiers were used in preparing the TCRbeta library. TCRdb reprocessed the PCR reads via MiXCR and lists one record per CDR3 protein. The table has about 400,000 distinct CDR3 sequences, 15% to 20% seen once; the top ten hold 25% to 30%. The sample was PBMCs, mostly from graft donor cells, taken 360 days after TCRalphabeta/CD19-depleted stem cell transplant. The receptors shown here come from a boy younger than two who had a stem cell transplant for Wiskott-Aldrich syndrome, so the T cells may come from the graft donor.

This clonotype was detected ten times or more. The V call is TRBV11-2, the J call TRBJ2-5; D uncertain. Trimming stripped 1 base from V and 5 bases from J, with 8 bases between. Germline values: CDR1 SGHAT, CDR2 FQNNGV. The CDR3 runs 13 residues. CDR3 in amino acids: CASSLGLRETQYF. The CDR3, as DNA: TGTGCCAGCAGCTTAGGGCTCCGCGAGACCCAGTACTTC.

The gene calls are TRBV5-5 and TRBJ2-1, with 7 bases aligning to TRBD2. CDR3 length equals 17 residues. Trimming cost V 5 bases and J 7 bases; bases outside gene matches: 18. The germline V gene encodes CDR1 SGHKS and CDR2 YYEKEE (reference sequence). The DNA of the CDR3 is TGTGCCAGCAGAAGAGGAAGGGTGGGAGGGACGCGGAATGAGCAGTTCTTC. It translates to CASRRGRVGGTRNEQFF.

This clonotype was observed a few times. V is TRBV4-1 and J is TRBJ2-2; no reliable D call. Germline CDR1 and CDR2: MGHRA and YSYEKL. The CDR3 runs 16 residues. V shed 1 base and J shed 0 bases, with 9 bases lying between them. The CDR3 DNA reads as TGCGCCAGCAGCCAAGTTGCGAGACCGAACACCGGGGAGCTGTTTTTT. It encodes CASSQVARPNTGELFF.

There are many counts of this clonotype. V and J are TRBV4-3 and TRBJ2-1; weak D call: TRBD2 (6 bases). The CDR3 is 16 residues long. Germline lookup yields CDR1 LGHNA and CDR2 YSLEER. Trimming removed 1 base from V and 7 bases from J, with 17 bases in between. CDR3 DNA: TGCGCCAGCAGCCAAGTCCGGGACTTCCTTAGGAATGAGCAGTTCTTC. Residues: CASSQVRDFLRNEQFF.

This clonotype has more than one count but fewer than ten. The V and J genes are TRBV4-3 and TRBJ2-3, with D maybe TRBD1 (6 bases). Germline V gene sequence: CDR1 LGHNA, CDR2 YSLEER. The CDR3 is 15 residues long. V was cut by 4 bases and J by 0 bases, with 11 bases left in between. CDR3 sequence (DNA): TGCGCCAGCAGCCCGGACAGACGAAGCACAGATACGCAGTATTTT. It specifies CASSPDRRSTDTQYF.

CDR3 amino acids: CASSVGDRRANYGYTF. For the CDR3, the DNA is TGTGCCAGCAGCGTAGGGGACAGAAGAGCTAACTATGGCTACACCTTC. The chain recombines TRBV9 with TRBJ1-2; 7 bases are a match to TRBD1. V lost 0 bases, J lost 0 bases, and 5 bases stayed unmatched. Germline V gene sequence: CDR1 SGDLS, CDR2 YYNGEE. This CDR3 comprises 16 residues.

The gene calls are TRBV29-1 and TRBJ2-1; TRBD2 agrees at 8 bases. CDR3 length equals 13 residues. The J segment lost 9 bases and the V segment lost 7 bases, leaving 11 bases of the junction unmatched. The germline gives CDR1 SQVTM, CDR2 ANQGSEA. CDR3 sequence: CSASGGPLSEQFF. In DNA, the CDR3 is TGCAGCGCTTCGGGAGGGCCATTAAGTGAGCAGTTCTTC.

This clonotype was seen more than once but under ten times. The chain combines TRBV5-5 with TRBJ1-6, with D unclear. CDR1 SGHKS and CDR2 YYEKEE come from the germline V gene (reference sequence). Trimming took off 4 bases at V and 8 bases at J, with 13 bases between the two ends. The CDR3 runs to 14 residues. The CDR3 nucleotides read TGTGCCAGCAGCGGGAACCCGGCGGATTCACCCCTCCACTTT. Translated: CASSGNPADSPLHF.

The chain employs TRBV28 and TRBJ2-7; TRBD1 matches at 9 bases. Germline V gene sequence: CDR1 MDHEN, CDR2 SYDVKM. V was pared by 4 bases and J by 3 bases, with 7 bases of the junction left unmatched. CDR3 length equals 15 residues. The CDR3 is CASSSSGQGNYEQYF. CDR3 sequence (DNA): TGTGCCAGCAGTTCTTCCGGACAGGGGAACTACGAGCAGTACTTC.

The genes are TRBV7-6 and TRBJ2-1, with D tentatively TRBD2 (6 bases). Germline V gene sequence: CDR1 SGHVS, CDR2 FNYEAQ. V was cut by 3 bases and J by 2 bases, with 11 bases left in between. The CDR3 has 15 amino acids. For the CDR3, the DNA is TGTGCCAGCAGCTTCGGGACTGCCCCCTACAATGAGCAGTTCTTC. This sequence encodes CASSFGTAPYNEQFF. The full variable domain, its missing parts supplied by reference TRBV7-6 and TRBJ2-1, is GAGVSQSPRYKVTKRGQDVALRCDPISGHVSLYWYRQALGQGPEFLTYFNYEAQQDKSGLPNDRFSAERPEGSISTLTIQRTEQRDSAMYRCASSFGTAPYNEQFFGPGTRLTVL.

This clonotype showed up just a few times. The rearrangement links TRBV5-6 to TRBJ2-7; TRBD1 aligns across 8 bases. Germline values: CDR1 SGHDT, CDR2 YYEEEE. The CDR3 sequence is 16 residues long. V dropped 3 bases and J dropped 2; count of bases not matched to a gene: 10. In DNA form, the CDR3 reads TGTGCCAGCAGCTCAGGGACAGGAGGGCCCCCCTACGAGCAGTACTTC. Translation: CASSSGTGGPPYEQYF. Based on the CDR3 plus reference TRBV5-6 and TRBJ2-7, the full variable domain is DAGVTQSPTHLIKTRGQQVTLRCSPKSGHDTVSWYQQALGQGPQFIFQYYEEEERQRGNFPDRFSGHQFPNYSSELNVNALLLGDSALYLCASSSGTGGPPYEQYFGPGTRLTVT.

This clonotype was observed a handful of times. The chain couples TRBV30 to TRBJ1-1, with a possible D match to TRBD1 (6 bases). V lost 8 bases and J 9 bases, leaving 13 bases between the germline ends. The CDR3 runs to 10 residues. CDR1 and CDR2 from the germline V gene are GTSNPN and SVGIG (reference sequence). CDR3: CAGRTGKAFF. DNA of the CDR3: TGTGCCGGCCGAACAGGGAAAGCTTTCTTT. The whole variable domain, filled in from reference TRBV30 and TRBJ1-1, reads SQTIHQWPATLVQPVGSPLSLECTVEGTSNPNLYWYRQAAGRGLQLLFYSVGIGQISSEVPQNLSASRPQDRQFILSSKKLLLSDSGFYLCAGRTGKAFFGQGTRLTVV.

The chain links TRBV6-1 to TRBJ2-1; D might be TRBD1 or TRBD2, each matching 5 bases. Germline V gene lookup returns CDR1 MNHNS and CDR2 SASEGT. The CDR3 covers 14 residues. The V gene lost 1 base and the J gene lost 4 bases, with 8 bases spanning the gap. CDR3: CASSEGGSYNEQFF. CDR3 DNA: TGTGCCAGCAGTGAAGGGGGGAGTTACAATGAGCAGTTCTTC.

This rearrangement joins TRBV12-3 or TRBV12-4 to TRBJ1-5; tentatively, D is TRBD1 (5 bases). Trimming removed 2 bases at V and 8 bases at J, with 13 bases between. The CDR3 covers 14 residues. CDR3 residues: CASSLWGGAKPQHF. As DNA, the CDR3 is TGTGCCAGCAGTTTATGGGGAGGGGCGAAGCCCCAGCATTTT.

This clonotype has just a few counts. The chain combines TRBV28 with TRBJ2-3; D not certain. The CDR3 sequence is 15 residues long. Between the trimmed V and J ends, which lost 6 bases and 0 bases, there was a span of 13 bases. Germline V gene sequence: CDR1 MDHEN, CDR2 SYDVKM. The CDR3 DNA is TGTGCCAGCAGCCAATCCCGCCCTAGCACAGATACGCAGTATTTT. It is translated as CASSQSRPSTDTQYF. Drawing the rest from reference TRBV28 and TRBJ2-3, the complete variable domain is DVKVTQSSRYLVKRTGEKVFLECVQDMDHENMFWYRQDPGLGLRLIYFSYDVKMKEKGDIPEGYSVSREKKERFSLILESASTNQTSMYLCASSQSRPSTDTQYFGPGTRLTVL.

The rearrangement links TRBV10-2 to TRBJ2-1, with D hard to call. Trimming left V 6 bases short and J 8 bases short, with 20 bases between. CDR3 size: 15 residues. The germline gives CDR1 WSHSY, CDR2 SAAADI. The CDR3 DNA sequence: TGCGCCAGCAGAGAACCGGTACCACCTCGCCATGAGCAGTTCTTC. As protein: CASREPVPPRHEQFF.

The chain has TRBV5-1 and TRBJ1-2, with 8 bases lining up with TRBD1. Germline CDR1 reads SGHRS; CDR2 reads YFSETQ. This CDR3 comprises 12 residues. The trim removed 8 bases at V and 7 bases at J, leaving 7 bases unmatched. The CDR3 sequence is CASGQGVSGYTF. The DNA of the CDR3 is TGCGCCAGTGGACAGGGAGTAAGTGGCTACACCTTC.

The V call is TRBV5-1, the J call TRBJ1-4, with 8 bases fitting TRBD1. The CDR3 loop spans 16 amino acids. V was pared by 0 bases and J by 8 bases, with 9 bases of the junction left unmatched. CDR1 is SGHRS and CDR2 is YFSETQ in the germline V gene. As DNA, the CDR3 is TGCGCCAGCAGCTTGGATTCAGGGGGCCAGGGCGAAAAACTGTTTTTT. Translating gives CASSLDSGGQGEKLFF.

This sequence joins TRBV6-5 and TRBJ2-1; D call uncertain. The CDR3 is made up of 11 amino acids. Deletions cut 6 bases from V and 5 bases from J, with 5 bases between. Germline V gene sequence: CDR1 MNHEY, CDR2 SVGAGI. CDR3 in amino acids: CASSHDNEQFF. The CDR3 nucleotides are TGTGCCAGCAGCCACGACAATGAGCAGTTCTTC.

A few counts support this clonotype. The chain joins TRBV5-6 to TRBJ2-5; 9 nucleotides line up with TRBD2. V was clipped by 4 bases and J by 6 bases; unmatched bases: 10. The germline V gene has CDR1 SGHDT and CDR2 YYEEEE. The CDR3 is 15 amino acids. CDR3 sequence: CASSLDPLAGKTQYF. CDR3 sequence (DNA): TGTGCCAGCAGCCTTGACCCCCTAGCGGGAAAGACCCAGTACTTC.

Only a few counts were recorded for this clonotype. This rearrangement joins TRBV24-1 to TRBJ2-5; 10 bases line up with TRBD1. In germline, CDR1 is KGHDR, CDR2 SFDVKD. CDR3 length: 14 amino acids. With 7 bases clipped from V and 4 bases from J, the junction kept 5 bases outside the gene matches. The CDR3: CATRGDRGLETQYF. CDR3 DNA sequence: TGTGCCACCAGAGGGGACAGGGGCTTAGAGACCCAGTACTTC.

This clonotype was counted only a few times. The V and J genes are TRBV18 and TRBJ1-1; D is undetermined. Germline assignment: CDR1 KGHSH and CDR2 LQKENI. V was shortened by 3 bases and J by 1 base, with 6 bases between the two germline ends. This CDR3 is built from 13 residues. Written as DNA, the CDR3 is TGTGCCAGCTCACCCCCACAGAACACTGAAGCTTTCTTT. Amino acid sequence: CASSPPQNTEAFF. The full variable domain, in which reference TRBV18 and TRBJ1-1 provide the parts outside the CDR3, is NAGVMQNPRHLVRRRGQEARLRCSPMKGHSHVYWYRQLPEEGLKFMVYLQKENIIDESGMPKERFSAEFPKEGPSILRIQQVVRGDSAAYFCASSPPQNTEAFFGQGTRLTVV.

The sample holds a few counts of this clonotype. The chain is built from TRBV7-9 and TRBJ1-1; D remains unclear. V was trimmed by 5 bases and J by 1 base, leaving 11 bases between them. Germline CDR1 is SEHNR and CDR2 is FQNEAQ (reference sequence). CDR3 length equals 14 residues. The CDR3: CASSPGGPNTEAFF. The DNA of the CDR3 is TGTGCCAGCAGCCCGGGTGGTCCGAACACTGAAGCTTTCTTT.

The rearrangement joins TRBV9 to TRBJ2-2; possible D gene TRBD1, 5 bases. V was shortened by 0 bases and J by 0 bases, with 9 bases between the two germline ends. Germline values: CDR1 SGDLS, CDR2 YYNGEE. This CDR3 is built from 16 residues. The CDR3 DNA reads TGTGCCAGCAGCGTAGCTCCCAGGGCGAACACCGGGGAGCTGTTTTTT. The encoded protein is CASSVAPRANTGELFF.

This clonotype was recorded a few times. The chain employs TRBV5-1 and TRBJ2-3; 15 bases fit TRBD2. Germline V gene sequence: CDR1 SGHRS, CDR2 YFSETQ. The CDR3 sequence is 18 residues long. Unmatched junction bases numbered 8, after V lost 3 bases and J lost 3 bases. CDR3 nucleotide sequence: TGCGCCAGCAGCTCGGGACTAGCGGGGGGTAAAGGGACAGATACGCAGTATTTT. It specifies CASSSGLAGGKGTDTQYF.

This clonotype was seen more than once but under ten times. The V gene is TRBV5-1, the J gene TRBJ1-6; D gene unclear. The germline V gene has CDR1 SGHRS and CDR2 YFSETQ. V was pared by 1 base and J by 14 bases, with 13 bases between. CDR3 length equals 13 residues. The chain's CDR3 is CASSLSHGFSLHF. The CDR3 bases are TGCGCCAGCAGCTTGTCCCACGGATTTTCCCTCCACTTT.

A few counts support this clonotype. The CDR3 DNA reads as TGTGCCAGCAGCCCGACTAGCGGGAGATACTACAATGAGCAGTTCTTC. This translates into CASSPTSGRYYNEQFF. The genes are TRBV5-6 and TRBJ2-1; TRBD2 agrees at 12 bases. Per the germline V gene, CDR1 is SGHDT and CDR2 is YYEEEE. J lost 3 bases, V lost 4 bases, and 5 bases had no gene match. There are 16 residues in the CDR3.

This clonotype was detected many times. The chain employs TRBV7-7 and TRBJ2-3, with D unresolved. The V end was cut by 3 bases, the J end by 2 bases, with 6 bases between. This CDR3 comprises 13 residues. Per germline, CDR1 SSHAT and CDR2 FNYEAQ (reference sequence). The CDR3 sequence: CASSFGPTDTQYF. CDR3 sequence (DNA): TGTGCCAGCAGCTTCGGACCCACAGATACGCAGTATTTT.